Reported below is one TCR beta chain. This clonotype showed up just a few times. No cognate antigen has been identified for it. No base quality values were provided; no much bigger clone lies one nucleotide off. Instead of sorted cells or RNA, genomic DNA extracted from peripheral blood served as the source for amplifying TCR beta rearrangements. This entry is derived from a study of T cell repertoires in aging, cancer and after chemotherapy (dated by TCRdb to about 2019). Background for the entire study: Donors spanned six age groups from 30 or younger to 70 or older, with at least three individuals per group. In the solid tumor group, the paired samples taken before and after chemotherapy came from patients with brain tumors (glioblastoma) who were receiving therapy based on temozolomide. In total, the full dataset held 7.5 million to 9.5 million TCR reads. To examine immunoaging and T cell reconstitution after chemotherapy, the study profiled TCR beta repertoires in peripheral blood from healthy donors and cancer patients. A cohort of 220 or so cancer patients (94 with hematological and 124 with solid cancers) was assembled, and roughly 98 healthy donors were included as a reference group.

The research as a whole found: In healthy donors, the decline in TCR diversity with age was mainly explained by loss of richness, whereas in cancer patients loss of evenness was also found to contribute. In both cancer cohorts, the median generation probability rose over the chemotherapy interval, which suggests that the repertoire was reconstituted through rebound thymic output. Significantly lower blood TCR diversity and higher clonality were observed in untreated patients with hematological or solid cancers than in age-matched healthy donors. The authors noted that the repertoire data do not allow conclusions about immunological memory after chemotherapy.

Using a mixed TRB-A/B primer pool, multiplex touch-down PCR amplified rearranged TRB sequences covering the V, D and J segments. Illumina adapters and sample indices were added to the amplicons in two consecutive PCR reactions performed with Phusion HS II polymerase. The amplicons were purified from gel with the NucleoSpin Gel and PCR Clean-up kit and then assessed with Qubit and an Agilent 2100 Bioanalyzer. Sequencing of libraries was carried out on an Illumina MiSeq in 600-cycle, single-indexed, paired-end runs. The authors' analysis ran thus. MiXCR versions 2.12 and 3.0.5 were used to process TRB sequences. Each unique CDR3 nucleotide sequence was treated as one clone, and only productive sequences with two or more reads were kept. The repertoire metrics were Shannon diversity, evenness, clonality (calculated as one minus evenness), and diversity profiles parameterized by alpha from 0 to 5. The IGoR algorithm was used to calculate generation probabilities for clones in the paired samples taken before and after chemotherapy. In TCRdb, the public reads were trimmed at Q25 with fastp and aligned with MiXCR, with productive beta chains retained. Records with the same CDR3 protein are collapsed into one entry carrying the most frequent genes and DNA. The V and J calls were not made by the authors but by TCRdb's processing. Here the sample has thousands of distinct CDR3 sequences; approximately 50% occur a single time. The ten top clones hold about 2% of the sample.

The CDR3 runs 13 residues from the cysteine to the phenylalanine. Only the CDR3 region is kept as DNA, spanning 39 bases read in frame from base 1. Reading the germline V gene (reference sequence) gives CDR1 DFQATT and CDR2 SNEGSKA. V gives up 5 bases and J gives up 4 bases, and the segment between their germline ends measures 14 bases. This clonotype was sampled from a human donor with a solid tumor. Sequenced: blood. The chain is assembled from TRBV20-1 and TRBJ1-1; matching of 5 bases hints at TRBD1 as the D gene. Here the CDR3 is given as CSAHEGDGTEAFF. The nucleotides read TGCAGTGCTCACGAAGGGGACGGCACTGAAGCTTTCTTT.